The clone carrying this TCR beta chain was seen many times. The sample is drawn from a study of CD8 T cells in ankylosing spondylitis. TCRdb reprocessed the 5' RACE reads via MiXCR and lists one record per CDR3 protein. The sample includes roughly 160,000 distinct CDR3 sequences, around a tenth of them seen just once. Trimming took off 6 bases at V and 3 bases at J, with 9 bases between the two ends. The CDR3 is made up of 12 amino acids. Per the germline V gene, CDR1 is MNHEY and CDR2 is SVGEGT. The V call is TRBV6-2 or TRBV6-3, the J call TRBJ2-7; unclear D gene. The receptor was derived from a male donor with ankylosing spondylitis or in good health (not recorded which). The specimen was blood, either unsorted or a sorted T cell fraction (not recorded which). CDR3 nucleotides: TGTGCCAGCAGACCCTCCATCTACGAGCAGTACTTC. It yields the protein CASRPSIYEQYF.